This TCR beta chain was captured in a study of shared clonotypes between healthy human individuals. The wider study: Researchers assigned three CD4 naive, three CD4 memory, two CD8 naive and one CD8 memory plate to each donor. General observations from the study: Sequencing depth was a factor that was expected to affect clonotype sharing among donors.

In the original workflow: Junction-only sequences produced by ImmunoSEQ had no quality scores, so filtering differed. Measured with immunoSEQ multiplex PCR; TCRdb has only the in-frame clones, and not every one. V and J calls and clone size follow that table, whereas D and trimming were derived from the DNA. Of 2 million to 2.5 million clones listed, almost 96% are singletons. On this clone itself: Its matching antigen is unknown.

The CDR3 consists of 17 residues. Looked up from germline, CDR1 is SGHNT and CDR2 is YYREEE (reference sequence). Trimming at V came to 5 bases and at J to 8 bases, leaving 17 bases not matched to a gene. Donors included only healthy HIV-negative adults lacking recent acute infections or vaccinations. The receptor's source is a man younger than 30 in good health. This chain links TRBV5-4 with TRBJ2-1, with TRBD1 identical over 9 bases. The sequenced material came from naive CD4+ T cells sorted from blood. Subset given: CD45RA+ positively selected. This CDR3 is CASSPPPPRDRVDEQFF. The CDR3, as DNA: TGTGCCAGCAGTCCCCCTCCACCCCGGGACAGGGTCGATGAGCAGTTCTTC.